These T cell receptor beta chains were read from a single sample in a study of blood T cell repertoires in COVID-19. Assay: immunoSEQ multiplex PCR; the TCRdb copy retains only in-frame clones and omits some. The profile covers under 110,000 clones, with 85% appearing a single time and about 1.8% taken by the ten largest. Sequences were obtained from peripheral blood. Source of these receptors: a woman between 70 and 85 years old with active or convalescent COVID-19. Each CDR3 is given with its conserved first and last residue. Fields, in order: J gene, clone size, V gene, D gene, CDR3 protein, CDR3 DNA. A D gene is named only where the DNA matches it firmly. Clone size is given for some rows only: seen once, a few or many times, or a class if the clone is expanded.

>TRBJ1-3|few|TRBV11-2|TRBD1
CASSFQTGTRGNTIYF
TGTGCCAGCAGCTTCCAGACAGGGACGCGCGGAAACACCATATATTTT
>TRBJ2-2|.|TRBV5-4|.
CASSGGLTGAVGELFF
TGTGCCAGCAGCGGGGGACTAACGGGGGCCGTCGGGGAGCTGTTTTTT
>TRBJ2-2|.|TRBV11-2|.
CASSLDRAGELFF
TGTGCCAGCAGCTTAGATCGGGCCGGGGAGCTGTTTTTT
>TRBJ1-2|.|TRBV24-1|TRBD1
CATSDSFQGAGYGYTF
TGTGCCACCAGTGATTCCTTCCAGGGGGCAGGCTATGGCTACACCTTC
>TRBJ2-1|.|TRBV18|.
CASSPQRNNEQFF
TGTGCCAGCTCACCACAGCGGAACAATGAGCAGTTCTTC
>TRBJ1-5|.|TRBV19|TRBD1
CASSANRDSQPQHF
TGTGCCAGTAGTGCAAACCGGGACAGCCAGCCCCAGCATTTT
>TRBJ1-5|once|TRBV4-2|TRBD1
CASSGEGGHSNQPQHF
TGTGCCAGCAGCGGGGAAGGGGGCCATAGCAATCAGCCCCAGCATTTT
>TRBJ1-5|.|TRBV27|.
CASRGGLNSNQPQHF
TGTGCCAGCAGGGGGGGGCTAAATAGCAATCAGCCCCAGCATTTT
>TRBJ2-7|.|TRBV18|TRBD2
CASSPTSGDYEQYF
TGTGCCAGCTCGCCGACTAGCGGGGACTACGAGCAGTACTTC
>TRBJ1-1|.|TRBV19|.
CASSLRGGASMNTEAFF
TGTGCCAGTAGCCTACGGGGAGGAGCAAGCATGAACACTGAAGCTTTCTTT
>TRBJ2-7|once|TRBV11-1|.
CASSLVAASYEQYF
TGTGCCAGCAGCTTAGTAGCTGCATCCTACGAGCAGTACTTC
>TRBJ2-3|.|TRBV5-5|TRBD2
CASSSLAGVTDTQYF
TGTGCCAGCAGCTCACTAGCGGGGGTCACAGATACGCAGTATTTT
>TRBJ2-5|.|TRBV7-9|TRBD2
CASSLEGAGGPQTQYF
TGTGCCAGCAGCTTAGAGGGGGCGGGAGGGCCTCAGACCCAGTACTTC
>TRBJ2-1|.|TRBV7-8|.
CASSFGGSINEQFF
TGTGCCAGCAGCTTCGGGGGTTCAATCAATGAGCAGTTCTTC
>TRBJ1-5|.|TRBV5-8|TRBD1
CASSPGQGRFGQPQHF
TGTGCCAGCAGCCCAGGACAGGGAAGGTTCGGTCAGCCCCAGCATTTT
>TRBJ2-7|.|TRBV15|.
CATSSTGTDYEQYF
TGTGCCACCAGCTCCACAGGGACCGACTACGAGCAGTACTTC
>TRBJ2-1|.|TRBV28|.
CGWGGHNEQFF
TGCGGATGGGGGGGGCACAATGAGCAGTTCTTC
>TRBJ2-1|few|TRBV5-1|TRBD2
CASSQGFGVAGDGGQFF
TGCGCCAGCAGCCAAGGTTTTGGAGTAGCGGGAGATGGTGGGCAGTTCTTC
>TRBJ2-1|few|TRBV10-3|TRBD2
CAIRDVTSGRVGEQFF
TGTGCCATCAGGGACGTGACTAGCGGCAGGGTGGGTGAGCAGTTCTTC
>TRBJ2-3|.|TRBV27|TRBD2
CASSTLIAGGPGDTQYF
TGTGCCAGCAGTACATTAATAGCGGGAGGGCCCGGAGATACGCAGTATTTT
>TRBJ2-2|.|TRBV19|.
CASSITGFTGELFF
TGTGCCAGTAGTATAACCGGGTTCACCGGGGAGCTGTTTTTT
>TRBJ1-6|.|TRBV19|.
CASSRQSNSYNSPLHF
TGTGCCAGTAGTCGACAGTCAAACTCCTATAATTCACCCCTCCACTTT
>TRBJ1-4|.|TRBV5-6|TRBD1
CASKRTGAGEKLFF
TGTGCCAGCAAAAGGACAGGGGCCGGAGAAAAACTGTTTTTT
>TRBJ2-7|few|TRBV25-1|.
CASSPIGVYEQYF
TGTGCCAGCAGTCCCATCGGGGTCTACGAGCAGTACTTC
>TRBJ2-5|once|TRBV6-5|TRBD2
CASKPSGGPKTQYF
TGTGCCAGCAAGCCCTCGGGGGGGCCAAAGACCCAGTACTTC
>TRBJ2-5|.|TRBV12-3/TRBV12-4|TRBD2
CASGGGAQETQYF
TGTGCCAGCGGGGGAGGGGCCCAAGAGACCCAGTACTTC
>TRBJ2-3|.|TRBV11-3|.
CASSPGLTDTQYF
TGTGCCAGCAGCCCCGGACTAACAGATACGCAGTATTTT
>TRBJ1-6|.|TRBV28|TRBD1
CASSLRTGYSPLHF
TGTGCCAGCAGTTTGAGGACAGGGTACTCACCCCTCCACTTT
>TRBJ2-1|.|TRBV18|TRBD1
CASSPTTGGYNEQFF
TGTGCCAGCTCACCGACGACAGGGGGCTACAATGAGCAGTTCTTC
>TRBJ1-5|once|TRBV7-9|.
CASSLQNSNQPQHF
TGTGCCAGCAGCTTACAGAATAGCAATCAGCCCCAGCATTTT
>TRBJ2-1|.|TRBV4-2|.
CASSQKSSIEQFF
TGTGCCAGCAGCCAAAAGTCGAGTATTGAGCAGTTCTTC
>TRBJ1-2|.|TRBV6-2/TRBV6-3|.
CASSPEGSSFYGYTF
TGTGCCAGCAGTCCCGAAGGGAGCAGCTTCTATGGCTACACCTTC
>TRBJ1-6|.|TRBV20-1|TRBD1
CSASSGGGRSPLHF
TGCAGTGCTAGTTCAGGGGGCGGAAGGTCACCCCTCCACTTT
>TRBJ1-4|once|TRBV6-5|.
CASRPTGGLFEKLFF
TGTGCCAGCAGGCCCACAGGTGGCCTTTTTGAAAAACTGTTTTTT
>TRBJ2-6|.|TRBV5-1|.
CASSTTTSGANVLTF
TGCGCCAGCAGCACCACTACCTCTGGGGCCAACGTCCTGACTTTC
>TRBJ2-1|.|TRBV9|TRBD2
CASSERGSYNEQFF
TGTGCCAGCAGCGAGCGGGGGTCCTACAATGAGCAGTTCTTC
>TRBJ2-6|few|TRBV11-2|TRBD2
CASSHWGGFYSGANVLTF
TGTGCCAGCAGCCACTGGGGAGGGTTCTACTCTGGGGCCAACGTCCTGACTTTC
>TRBJ1-2|.|TRBV28|TRBD1
CASSPPDRNVLTF
TGTGCCAGCAGTCCTCCGGACAGGAATGTCCTCACCTTC
>TRBJ2-7|.|TRBV28|.
CATQDRVAGEQYF
TGTGCCACCCAAGACAGGGTGGCGGGGGAGCAGTACTTC
>TRBJ2-1|.|TRBV5-3|TRBD2
CARSGGTSGGFPYNEQFF
TGTGCCAGAAGCGGCGGGACTAGCGGGGGGTTTCCCTACAATGAGCAGTTCTTC
>TRBJ1-2|.|TRBV28|TRBD1
CASRPAGGRGYTF
TGTGCCAGCAGACCCGCAGGGGGCCGGGGCTACACCTTC
>TRBJ2-3|.|TRBV4-1|.
CASSQWSGGGGDTQYF
TGCGCCAGCAGCCAGTGGTCGGGGGGAGGGGGAGATACGCAGTATTTT
>TRBJ2-3|.|TRBV24-1|.
CATALERGGADTQYF
TGTGCCACGGCCCTGGAACGGGGTGGAGCAGATACGCAGTATTTT
>TRBJ2-3|.|TRBV30|TRBD2
CAWKGLAGVGDTQYF
TGTGCCTGGAAGGGACTAGCGGGGGTAGGAGATACGCAGTATTTT
>TRBJ1-5|.|TRBV11-2|TRBD1
CASSLEGTGGIQPQHF
TGTGCCAGCAGCTTAGAGGGGACAGGGGGCATTCAGCCCCAGCATTTT